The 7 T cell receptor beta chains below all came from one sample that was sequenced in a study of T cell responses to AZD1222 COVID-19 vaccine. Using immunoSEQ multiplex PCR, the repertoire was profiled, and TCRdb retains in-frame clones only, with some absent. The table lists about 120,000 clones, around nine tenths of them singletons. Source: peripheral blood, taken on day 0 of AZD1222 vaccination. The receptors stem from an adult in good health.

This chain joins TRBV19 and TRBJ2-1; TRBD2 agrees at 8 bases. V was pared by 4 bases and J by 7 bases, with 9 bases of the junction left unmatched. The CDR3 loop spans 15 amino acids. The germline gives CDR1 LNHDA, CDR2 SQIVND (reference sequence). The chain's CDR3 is CASSRVGTRSNEQFF. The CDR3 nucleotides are TGTGCCAGTAGTAGAGTCGGGACTAGGTCTAATGAGCAGTTCTTC. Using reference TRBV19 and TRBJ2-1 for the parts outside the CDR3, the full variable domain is DGGITQSPKYLFRKEGQNVTLSCEQNLNHDAMYWYRQDPGQGLRLIYYSQIVNDFQKGDIAEGYSVSREKKESFPLTVTSAQKNPTAFYLCASSRVGTRSNEQFFGPGTRLTVL.

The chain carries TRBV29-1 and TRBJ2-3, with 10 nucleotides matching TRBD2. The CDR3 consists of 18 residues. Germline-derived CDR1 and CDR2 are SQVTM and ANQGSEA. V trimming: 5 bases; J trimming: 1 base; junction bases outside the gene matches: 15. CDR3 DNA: TGCAGCGTTTGGACTAGCGGTCCCTCTCGCTCGGGCACAGATACGCAGTATTTT. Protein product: CSVWTSGPSRSGTDTQYF.

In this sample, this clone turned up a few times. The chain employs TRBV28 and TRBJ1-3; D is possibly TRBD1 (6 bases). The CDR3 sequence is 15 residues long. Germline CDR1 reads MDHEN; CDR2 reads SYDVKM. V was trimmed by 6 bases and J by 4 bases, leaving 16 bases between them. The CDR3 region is CASRITQGFGNTIYF. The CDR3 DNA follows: TGTGCCAGCAGGATAACACAGGGTTTCGGAAACACCATATATTTT.

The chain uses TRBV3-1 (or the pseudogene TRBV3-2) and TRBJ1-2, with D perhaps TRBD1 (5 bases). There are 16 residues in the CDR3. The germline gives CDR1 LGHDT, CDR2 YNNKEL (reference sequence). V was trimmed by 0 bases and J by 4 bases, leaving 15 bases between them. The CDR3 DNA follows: TGTGCCAGCAGCCAAGAGGGGACCCATTTAGGCTATGGCTACACCTTC. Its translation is CASSQEGTHLGYGYTF.

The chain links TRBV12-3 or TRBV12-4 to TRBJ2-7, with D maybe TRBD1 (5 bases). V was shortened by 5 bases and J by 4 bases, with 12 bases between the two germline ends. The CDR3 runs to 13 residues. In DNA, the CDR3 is TGTGCCAGCAGTCTAGGGGTCGGGTACGAGCAGTACTTC. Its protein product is CASSLGVGYEQYF.

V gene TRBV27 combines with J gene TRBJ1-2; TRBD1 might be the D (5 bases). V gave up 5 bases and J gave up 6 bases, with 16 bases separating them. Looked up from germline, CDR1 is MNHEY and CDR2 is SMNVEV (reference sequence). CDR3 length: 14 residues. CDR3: CASSHGGGVDGYTF. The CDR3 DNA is TGTGCCAGCAGTCACGGGGGAGGGGTGGATGGCTACACCTTC.

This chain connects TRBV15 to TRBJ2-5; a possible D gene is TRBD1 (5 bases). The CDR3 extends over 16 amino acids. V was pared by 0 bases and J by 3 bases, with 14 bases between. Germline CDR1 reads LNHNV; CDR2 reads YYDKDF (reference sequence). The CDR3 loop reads CATSRDSVTDEETQYF. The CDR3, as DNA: TGTGCCACCAGCAGAGATTCGGTGACAGACGAAGAGACCCAGTACTTC.